The sequence of this T cell receptor beta chain was determined in a study of T cell responses to AZD1222 COVID-19 vaccine. Study conclusions and caveats: Reportedly, close to half of spike-specific TCRs are directed against unmutated variant regions. Spike-specific TCRs gained breadth and depth after people received two AZD1222 doses. Mostly white British, mostly female donors; authors suggested clonal diversity may be underestimated.

Germline CDR1 SNHLY, CDR2 FYNNEI. The CDR3 has 14 residues. The germline V and J ends were trimmed by 1 base and 3 bases, with 10 bases remaining between them. Sequencing used immunoSEQ multiplex PCR; TCRdb keeps in-frame clones, though not all of them. The repertoire holds 150,000 to 200,000 clones, with about 86% as singletons. With respect to this clone: What it binds is not known.

The sequence derives from an adult who received the AZD1222 COVID-19 vaccine. This sequence joins TRBV2 and TRBJ2-7; D not certain. The source material was peripheral blood, sampled 28 days after the second AZD1222 dose. The CDR3 region is CASSEEGLNYEQYF. The CDR3 DNA follows: TGTGCCAGCAGTGAAGAAGGGCTTAACTACGAGCAGTACTTC.